These 2 T cell receptor beta chains share one sample of origin, sequenced in a study of Ad26.COV2.S vaccination and SARS-CoV-2 variants. This table comes from immunoSEQ multiplex PCR, and its TCRdb copy is limited to in-frame clones, with some not included. Of hundreds of thousands of clones in the sample, around 87% are singletons; the top ten hold about 3.1%. Treatment denoted: some 19 received Ad26.COV2.S at low or high dose, single or two shots; several received placebo; per-sample allocation not given. Collection of the samples took place on day 63 after the first injection of vaccine or placebo. The source material was peripheral blood, sampled in a trial of Ad26.COV2.S vaccine versus placebo. The origin of the receptors is a person between 18 and 60 years old who received the Ad26.COV2.S COVID-19 vaccine or a placebo.

The sample holds one count of this clone. The rearrangement joins TRBV11-3 to TRBJ2-1; 10 bases agree with TRBD2. Germline V gene lookup returns CDR1 SGHNT and CDR2 YENEEA. The V gene end was trimmed by 3 bases and the J gene end by 2 bases; junction bases not matched to a gene: 1. The CDR3 spans 15 residues. DNA of the CDR3: TGTGCCAGCAGCTTTAGCGGGGGGCCCTACAATGAGCAGTTCTTC. Translated, it gives CASSFSGGPYNEQFF.

This chain uses TRBV9 with TRBJ2-7, with 10 bases aligning to TRBD1. This CDR3 has 14 amino acids. V was pared by 4 bases and J by 2 bases, with 3 bases of the junction left unmatched. CDR1 is SGDLS, CDR2 YYNGEE, per germline. CDR3 DNA: TGTGCCAGCAGCCCGGGACAGGGGACCTACGAGCAGTACTTC. Residues: CASSPGQGTYEQYF.